This T cell receptor (beta chain) was recovered during a study of vaccination effects on CD4 cells after COVID-19 (dated by TCRdb to between 2021 and 2022). General notes on the study: Across the study, the median time from the second dose to post-vaccine sampling was 72 days (range 14 to 241). The study compared SARS-CoV-2 spike-specific CD4+ TCR repertoires before and after mRNA vaccination in COVID-19 convalescent patients and infection-naive vaccine recipients. A total of approximately 9 COVID-19 convalescent patients and a handful of SARS-CoV-2-naive healthy vaccine recipients were included in the full study. The Oncomine TCR Beta short-read assay on an Illumina iSeq 100 was used to sequence cultures from other donors in the study.

Receptor libraries were prepared by the immunoSEQ multiplex PCR assay. TCR beta CDR3 sequencing was performed on DNA from the cultured, isolated CD4+ T cells. As for how the authors treated the data: Non-productive TCR sequences were removed and reads were trimmed to the CDR3 region, keeping CDR3s of at least 7 amino acids. The MANAFEST web app was used to identify antigen-specific clonotypes by comparing expansion in peptide wells with expansion in reference cultures. To count as positive, a clone had to show expansion at FDR<0.05 compared with the reference and with all other wells, an odds ratio above 5, and a frequency above 0.1% in two replicate wells. Cross-reactive clonotypes were defined as significantly expanded in SARS-CoV-2 spike wells and in at least one common cold coronavirus spike condition. Levenshtein distance calculated with the stringdist R package was used to assess CDR3 similarity, and unrooted trees were constructed with ape in R 3.6.1. In its TCRdb copy, this immuneACCESS table keeps in-frame sequences only and misses some clones. Where compared with another copy, unresolved V genes explain less than half of these, and the others have no known cause. The V and J calls and clone size were taken over from that table, and D and trimming were inferred from the DNA. For this sample the table gives under 80,000 clones, of which about 80% were detected only once. Of the sample, 0.75% to 1% is held by the ten largest clones.

V is clipped by 1 base and J by 0 bases, and the sequence between their germline boundaries is 9 bases long. The germline V gene supplies CDR1 SGHAT and CDR2 FQNNGV. From its cysteine to its phenylalanine, the CDR3 spans 15 amino acids. The kept DNA is CDR3 alone, 45 bases in frame from the first base. In its sample, this clone was seen a few times. This receptor's antigen is unknown. There are no base qualities to consult, and no much larger clone falls within one base. The research as a whole found: Only a small number of convalescent patients were included, and no early post-infection timepoints were available, which limited the study. At late post-vaccination timepoints, both infection-induced and vaccine-induced clones showed marked clonal contraction, consistent with waning T cell responses. Among healthy vaccine recipients, nearly all vaccine-induced clones were SARS-CoV-2 mono-reactive, and just 1 of 255 was cross-reactive with common cold coronaviruses.

In the ViraFEST assay, PBMC were stimulated with viral peptide pools, and TCR sequencing was then used to find antigen-specific CD4+ T cell clonotypes based on their expansion. After 10 days of culture, CD4+ T cells were isolated with the EasySep CD4+ T cell isolation kit. Each participant received two doses of an mRNA SARS-CoV-2 vaccine, either BNT162b2 or mRNA-1273. None of the healthy vaccine recipients had a prior SARS-CoV-2 infection, which was confirmed by nucleocapsid antibody tests that came back negative both before and after vaccination. About 1.8 million PBMC per well were cultured with about 9 ug/ml peptides in IMDM containing roughly 5% human AB serum, 10 IU/ml IL-2 and gentamicin. On days 3 and 7, half of the culture medium was replaced with fresh IL-2-containing medium. Unless noted otherwise, every peptide stimulation condition was grown in triplicate wells. PBMC were separated from whole blood using Ficoll-Paque Plus gradient centrifugation and were then either cryopreserved at -140C or used fresh. The overlapping peptide pools covered the spike proteins of SARS-CoV-2 as well as those of the common cold coronaviruses HCoV-NL63, HCoV-OC43 and HCoV-229E. The QIAamp micro DNA kit was used to extract genomic DNA from the cultured CD4+ T cells.

The chain couples TRBV11-2 to TRBJ1-1, with an unclear D gene assignment. The receptor was isolated from a human donor who received a COVID-19 vaccine. Material: CD4+ T cells from PBMCs cultured with HCoV-OC43 spike peptides, obtained after COVID-19 vaccination. What this sample's cell subset or site label stands for: HCoV-OC43 spike overlapping peptide pool stimulation. In nucleotides, the sequence is TGTGCCAGCAGCTTAGTGTCGGTGGTGAACACTGAAGCTTTCTTT. Its protein is CASSLVSVVNTEAFF.